Listed below are T cell receptor beta chains from one sample, sequenced in a study of neoadjuvant anti-PD-1 for oral cavity cancer. Libraries were prepared by immunoSEQ multiplex PCR; TCRdb keeps only in-frame clonotypes and omits some of them. The table has 9,500 to 15,000 clones, 70% to 80% seen once; the top ten hold less than 2.5%. The source was PBMCs, collected after nivolumab (anti-PD-1) treatment. These receptors all come from a person aged 35-79 years with oral cavity squamous cell carcinoma. Each CDR3 is given with its conserved first and last residue. The order of the fields is clone size, J gene, V gene, CDR3 length, CDR3 protein. Only part of the rows carry a size: once, few, many, or a class if the clone is expanded.

>NA|TRBJ1-1|TRBV6-1|14
CASSEQGAYTEAFF
>NA|TRBJ2-3|TRBV11-2|15
CASSFVTGDTDTQYF
>NA|TRBJ2-7|TRBV18|15
CASSPRTGVFYEQYF
>NA|TRBJ1-2|TRBV15|18
CATSRDGVRGRGNYGYTF
>NA|TRBJ2-6|TRBV7-8|16
CASSLDSASGANVLTF
>NA|TRBJ1-2|TRBV5-6|13
CASSPPGIYGYTF
>NA|TRBJ1-1|TRBV28|12
CASSPRDTEAFF
>once|TRBJ2-2|TRBV9|15
CASSVLGTNTGELFF
>NA|TRBJ2-1|TRBV2|12
CASIGGANEQFF
>NA|TRBJ2-7|TRBV28|12
CASSFGGNEQYF
>NA|TRBJ1-2|TRBV30|14
CAWSRTGFDYGYTF
>NA|TRBJ2-6|TRBV30|18
CAWRRDAGTSSGANVLTF
>NA|TRBJ1-1|TRBV7-3|14
CASSLLGDWTEAFF